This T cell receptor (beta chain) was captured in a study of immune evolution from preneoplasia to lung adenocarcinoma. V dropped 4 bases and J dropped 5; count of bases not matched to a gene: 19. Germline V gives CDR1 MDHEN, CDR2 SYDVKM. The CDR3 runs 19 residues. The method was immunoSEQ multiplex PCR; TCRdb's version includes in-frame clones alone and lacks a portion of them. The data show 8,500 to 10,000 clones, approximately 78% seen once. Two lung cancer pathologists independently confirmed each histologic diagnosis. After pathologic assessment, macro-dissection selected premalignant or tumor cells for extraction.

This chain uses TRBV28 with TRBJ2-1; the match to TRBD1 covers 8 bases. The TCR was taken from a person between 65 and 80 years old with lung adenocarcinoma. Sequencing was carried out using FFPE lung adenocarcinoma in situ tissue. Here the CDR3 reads CASSSVLLPGTGFNNEQFF. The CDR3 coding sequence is TGTGCCAGCAGTTCAGTGCTTCTCCCCGGGACAGGATTCAACAATGAGCAGTTCTTC.